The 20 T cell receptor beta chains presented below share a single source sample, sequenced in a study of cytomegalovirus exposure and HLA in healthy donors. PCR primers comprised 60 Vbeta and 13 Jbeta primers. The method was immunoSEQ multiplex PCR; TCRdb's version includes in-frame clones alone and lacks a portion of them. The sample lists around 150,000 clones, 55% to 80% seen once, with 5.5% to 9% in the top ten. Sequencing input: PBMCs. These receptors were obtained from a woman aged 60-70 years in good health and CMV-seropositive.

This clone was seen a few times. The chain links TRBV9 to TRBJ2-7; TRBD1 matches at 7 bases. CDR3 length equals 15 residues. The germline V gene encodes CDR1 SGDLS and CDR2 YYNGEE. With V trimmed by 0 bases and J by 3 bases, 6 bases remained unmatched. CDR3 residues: CASSVDQGVNYEQYF. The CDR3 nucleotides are TGTGCCAGCAGCGTAGACCAGGGGGTCAACTACGAGCAGTACTTC. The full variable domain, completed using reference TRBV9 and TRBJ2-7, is DSGVTQTPKHLITATGQRVTLRCSPRSGDLSVYWYQQSLDQGLQFLIQYYNGEERAKGNILERFSAQQFPDLHSELNLSSLELGDSALYFCASSVDQGVNYEQYFGPGTRLTVT.

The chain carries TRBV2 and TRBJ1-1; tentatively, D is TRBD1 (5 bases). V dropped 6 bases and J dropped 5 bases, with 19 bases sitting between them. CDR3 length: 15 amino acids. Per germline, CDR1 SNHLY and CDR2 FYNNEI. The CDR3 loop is CASSSDTGFLTEAFF. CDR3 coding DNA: TGTGCCAGCAGCTCGGACACCGGATTCCTAACTGAAGCTTTCTTT.

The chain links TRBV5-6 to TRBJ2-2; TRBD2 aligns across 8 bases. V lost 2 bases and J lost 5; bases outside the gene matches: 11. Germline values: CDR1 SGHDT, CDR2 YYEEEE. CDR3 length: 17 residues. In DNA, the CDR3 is TGTGCCAGCAGCTTCGCGTTAGGTAGCGGGATTACCGGGGAGCTGTTTTTT. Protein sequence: CASSFALGSGITGELFF.

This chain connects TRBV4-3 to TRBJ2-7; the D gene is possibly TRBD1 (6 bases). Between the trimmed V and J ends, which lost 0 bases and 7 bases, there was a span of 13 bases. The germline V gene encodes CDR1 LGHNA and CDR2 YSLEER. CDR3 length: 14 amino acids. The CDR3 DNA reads TGCGCCAGCAGCCAAGACAACTCAGGGGTAGAGCAGTACTTC. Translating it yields CASSQDNSGVEQYF.

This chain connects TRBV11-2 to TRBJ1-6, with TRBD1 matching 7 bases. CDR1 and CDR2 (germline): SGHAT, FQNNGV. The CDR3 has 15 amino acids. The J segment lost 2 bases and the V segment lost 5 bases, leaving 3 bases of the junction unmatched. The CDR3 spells CASSLGTAYNSPLHF. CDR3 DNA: TGTGCCAGCAGCCTCGGGACAGCCTATAATTCACCCCTCCACTTT.

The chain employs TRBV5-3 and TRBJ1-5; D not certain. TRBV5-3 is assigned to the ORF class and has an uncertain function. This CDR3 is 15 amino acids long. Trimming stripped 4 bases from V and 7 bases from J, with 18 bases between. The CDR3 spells CARSLLRGWNQPQHF. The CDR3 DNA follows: TGTGCCAGAAGCCTATTGAGAGGGTGGAACCAGCCCCAGCATTTT.

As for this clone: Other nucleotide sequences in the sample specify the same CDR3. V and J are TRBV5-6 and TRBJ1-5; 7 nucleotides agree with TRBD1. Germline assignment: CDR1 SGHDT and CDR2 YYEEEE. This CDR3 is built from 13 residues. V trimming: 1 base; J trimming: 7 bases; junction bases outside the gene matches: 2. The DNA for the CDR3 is TGTGCCAGCAGCTTGCTGGACAGGCAGCCCCAGCATTTT. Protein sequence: CASSLLDRQPQHF. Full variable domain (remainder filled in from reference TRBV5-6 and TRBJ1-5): DAGVTQSPTHLIKTRGQQVTLRCSPKSGHDTVSWYQQALGQGPQFIFQYYEEEERQRGNFPDRFSGHQFPNYSSELNVNALLLGDSALYLCASSLLDRQPQHFGDGTRLSIL.

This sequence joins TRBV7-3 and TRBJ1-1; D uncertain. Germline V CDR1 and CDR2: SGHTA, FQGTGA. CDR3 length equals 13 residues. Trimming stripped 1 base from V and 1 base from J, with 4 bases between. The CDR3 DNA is TGTGCCAGCAGCTTAATTCGGAACACTGAAGCTTTCTTT. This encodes CASSLIRNTEAFF.

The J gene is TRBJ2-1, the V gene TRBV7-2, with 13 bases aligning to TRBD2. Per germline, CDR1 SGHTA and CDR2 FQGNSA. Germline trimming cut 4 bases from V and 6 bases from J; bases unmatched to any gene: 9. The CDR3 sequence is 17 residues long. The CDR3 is CASSSQILAGGFNEQFF. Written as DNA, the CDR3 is TGTGCCAGCAGCTCCCAAATACTAGCGGGAGGGTTCAATGAGCAGTTCTTC.

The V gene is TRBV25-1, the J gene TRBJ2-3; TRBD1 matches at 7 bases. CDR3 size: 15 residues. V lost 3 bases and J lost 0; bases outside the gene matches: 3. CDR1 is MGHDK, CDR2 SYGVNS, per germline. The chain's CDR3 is CASSEGQTSTDTQYF. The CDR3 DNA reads TGTGCCAGCAGTGAGGGACAGACTAGCACAGATACGCAGTATTTT.

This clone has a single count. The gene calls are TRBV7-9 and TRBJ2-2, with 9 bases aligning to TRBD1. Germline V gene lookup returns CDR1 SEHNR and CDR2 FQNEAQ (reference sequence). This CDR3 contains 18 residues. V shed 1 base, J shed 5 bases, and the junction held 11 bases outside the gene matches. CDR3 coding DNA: TGTGCCAGCAGCTTAGGGGTACCCGGGACAGGGAGAACCGGGGAGCTGTTTTTT. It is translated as CASSLGVPGTGRTGELFF.

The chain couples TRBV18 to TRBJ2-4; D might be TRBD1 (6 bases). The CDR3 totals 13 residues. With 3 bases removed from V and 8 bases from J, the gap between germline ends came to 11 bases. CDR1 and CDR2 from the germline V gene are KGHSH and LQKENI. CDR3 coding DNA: TGTGCCAGCTCACCGTCAAAGGGGGACATTCAGTACTTC. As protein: CASSPSKGDIQYF.

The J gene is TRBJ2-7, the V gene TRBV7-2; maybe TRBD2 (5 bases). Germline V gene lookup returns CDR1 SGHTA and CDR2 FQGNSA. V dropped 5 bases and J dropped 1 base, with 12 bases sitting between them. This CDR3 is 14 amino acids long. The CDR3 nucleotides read TGTGCCAGCAGCCAGCGGTTATCGTCCTACGAGCAGTACTTC. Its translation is CASSQRLSSYEQYF.

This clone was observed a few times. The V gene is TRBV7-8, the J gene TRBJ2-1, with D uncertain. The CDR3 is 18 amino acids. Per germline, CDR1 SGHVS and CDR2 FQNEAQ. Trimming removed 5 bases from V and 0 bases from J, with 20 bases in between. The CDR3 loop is CASSQLSFLIDSYNEQFF. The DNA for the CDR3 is TGTGCCAGCAGCCAACTATCTTTTTTAATAGACTCCTACAATGAGCAGTTCTTC.

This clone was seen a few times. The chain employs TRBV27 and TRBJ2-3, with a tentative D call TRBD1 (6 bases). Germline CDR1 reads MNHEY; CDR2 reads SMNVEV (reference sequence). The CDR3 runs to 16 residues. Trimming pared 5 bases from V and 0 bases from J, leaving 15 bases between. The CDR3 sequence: CASSLGTSSSTDTQYF. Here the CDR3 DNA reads TGTGCCAGCAGTCTAGGGACATCCTCTAGCACAGATACGCAGTATTTT.

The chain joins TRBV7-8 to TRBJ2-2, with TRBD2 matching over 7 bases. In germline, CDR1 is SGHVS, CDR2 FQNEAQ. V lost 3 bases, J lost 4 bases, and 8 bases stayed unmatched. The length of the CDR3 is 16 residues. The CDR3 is CASSFVDSGGTGELFF. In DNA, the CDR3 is TGTGCCAGCAGCTTTGTGGACTCGGGAGGCACCGGGGAGCTGTTTTTT.

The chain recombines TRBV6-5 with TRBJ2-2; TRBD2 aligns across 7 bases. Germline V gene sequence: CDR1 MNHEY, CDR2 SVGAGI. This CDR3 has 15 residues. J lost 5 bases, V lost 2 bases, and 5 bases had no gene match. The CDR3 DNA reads TGTGCCAGCAGTTACGCGGGAGTGGGAACCGGGGAGCTGTTTTTT. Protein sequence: CASSYAGVGTGELFF.

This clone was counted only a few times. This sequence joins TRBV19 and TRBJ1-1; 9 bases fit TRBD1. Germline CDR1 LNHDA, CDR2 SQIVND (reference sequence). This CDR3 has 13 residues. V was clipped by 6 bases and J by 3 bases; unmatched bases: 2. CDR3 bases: TGTGCCAGTAGCAGACAGGGGGACACTGAAGCTTTCTTT. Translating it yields CASSRQGDTEAFF.

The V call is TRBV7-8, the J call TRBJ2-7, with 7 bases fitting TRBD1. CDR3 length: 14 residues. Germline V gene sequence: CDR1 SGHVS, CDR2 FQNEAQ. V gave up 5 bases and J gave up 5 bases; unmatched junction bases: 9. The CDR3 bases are TGTGCCAGCAGCGTAGGAAGGGGGCTCAACGAGCAGTACTTC. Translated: CASSVGRGLNEQYF.

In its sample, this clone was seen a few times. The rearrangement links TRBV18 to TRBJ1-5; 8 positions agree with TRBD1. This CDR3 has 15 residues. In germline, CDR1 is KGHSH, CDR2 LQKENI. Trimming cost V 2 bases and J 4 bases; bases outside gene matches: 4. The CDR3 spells CASSPDRGTNQPQHF. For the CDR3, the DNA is TGTGCCAGCTCACCAGACAGGGGAACTAATCAGCCCCAGCATTTT.